A single TCR beta chain is shown here with its context. What it recognizes is unknown. This record comes from a study of T cell repertoires in cytomegalovirus infection. Turning to the study itself: The authors used CMV epitopes that were HLA-C-restricted (recently identified) and HLA-B-restricted (well studied). Study-level findings and limits: The study identified carriers of CMV plus the relevant HLA from cumulative public TCR beta family frequency. In two of eight donors, the top clonotype was HLA-C-restricted CMV-specific.

TCRdb used MiXCR to reprocess the reads, holding one entry per CDR3 protein. The data show some 900,000 distinct CDR3 sequences, with roughly 33% seen just once and 9.5% to 15% held by the top ten. The receptor's source is a human donor in good health (CMV status not recorded). Some clones in this sample may be carry-over from other donors' samples. This specimen consisted of cultured CD8+ T cells from PBMCs, obtained from culture after CMV antigen stimulation.

The CDR3 DNA reads TGTGCCAGCAGTGCGCAGGTAGAGGGACAAGCTGGAAACACCATATATTTT. It translates to CASSAQVEGQAGNTIYF. The rearrangement joins TRBV25-1 to TRBJ1-3, with a weak D call TRBD1 (6 bases). CDR1 and CDR2 (germline): MGHDK, SYGVNS. The CDR3 extends over 17 amino acids. Deletions cut 4 bases from V and 2 bases from J, with 18 bases between.